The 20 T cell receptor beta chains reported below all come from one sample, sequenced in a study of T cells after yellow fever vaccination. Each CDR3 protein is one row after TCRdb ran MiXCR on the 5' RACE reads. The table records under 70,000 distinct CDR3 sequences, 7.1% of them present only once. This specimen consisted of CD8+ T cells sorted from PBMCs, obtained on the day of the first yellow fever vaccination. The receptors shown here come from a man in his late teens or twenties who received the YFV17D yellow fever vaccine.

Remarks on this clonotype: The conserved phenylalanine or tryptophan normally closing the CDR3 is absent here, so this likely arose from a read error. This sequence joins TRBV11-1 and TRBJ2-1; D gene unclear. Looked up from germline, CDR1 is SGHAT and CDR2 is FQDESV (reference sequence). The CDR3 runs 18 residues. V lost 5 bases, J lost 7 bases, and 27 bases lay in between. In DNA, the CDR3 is TGTGCCAGCAGCGGCACGAGCTCCGGAATACCTAGTGGAAATGAGCAGTTCCTC. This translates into CASSGTSSGIPSGNEQFL.

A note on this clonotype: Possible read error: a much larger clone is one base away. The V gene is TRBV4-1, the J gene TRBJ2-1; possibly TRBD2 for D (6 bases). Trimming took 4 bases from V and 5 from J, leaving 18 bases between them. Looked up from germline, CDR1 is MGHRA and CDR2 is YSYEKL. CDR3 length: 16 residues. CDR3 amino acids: CASSLLRDSADNEQFF. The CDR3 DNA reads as TGCGCCAGCAGCCTCCTCCGGGACTCCGCCGACAATGAGCAGTTCTTC.

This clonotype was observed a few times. The CDR3 DNA follows: TGTGCCAGCAGTTACTCACAGAAAAATGAGCAGTTCTTC. Protein product: CASSYSQKNEQFF. V usage is TRBV6-6 and J usage is TRBJ2-1, with no clear D. The CDR3 runs to 13 residues. Germline CDR1 MNHNY, CDR2 SVGAGI (reference sequence). The germline V and J ends were trimmed by 0 bases and 7 bases, with 7 bases remaining between them.

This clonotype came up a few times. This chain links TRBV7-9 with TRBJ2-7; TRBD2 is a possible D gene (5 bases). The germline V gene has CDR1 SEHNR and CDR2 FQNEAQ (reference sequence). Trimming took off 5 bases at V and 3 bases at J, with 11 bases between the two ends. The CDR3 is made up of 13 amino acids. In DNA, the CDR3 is TGTGCCAGCAGCCCTCCGGGGTTCTACGAGCAGTACTTC. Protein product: CASSPPGFYEQYF. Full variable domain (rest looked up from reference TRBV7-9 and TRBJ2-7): DTGVSQNPRHKITKRGQNVTFRCDPISEHNRLYWYRQTLGQGPEFLTYFQNEAQLEKSRLLSDRFSAERPKGSFSTLEIQRTEQGDSAMYLCASSPPGFYEQYFGPGTRLTVT.

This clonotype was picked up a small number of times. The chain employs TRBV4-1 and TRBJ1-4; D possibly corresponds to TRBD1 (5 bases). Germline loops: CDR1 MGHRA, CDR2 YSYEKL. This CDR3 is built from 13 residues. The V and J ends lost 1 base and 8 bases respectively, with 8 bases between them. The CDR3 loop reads CASSQARDEKLFF. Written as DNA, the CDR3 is TGCGCCAGCAGCCAAGCTAGGGACGAAAAACTGTTTTTT.

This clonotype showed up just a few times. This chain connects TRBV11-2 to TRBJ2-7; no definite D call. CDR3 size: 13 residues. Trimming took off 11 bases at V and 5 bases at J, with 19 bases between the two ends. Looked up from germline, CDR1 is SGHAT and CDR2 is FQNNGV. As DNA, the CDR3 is TGTGCCTCTACGCAAGGGTCCGGCAACGAGCAGTACGTC. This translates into CASTQGSGNEQYV.

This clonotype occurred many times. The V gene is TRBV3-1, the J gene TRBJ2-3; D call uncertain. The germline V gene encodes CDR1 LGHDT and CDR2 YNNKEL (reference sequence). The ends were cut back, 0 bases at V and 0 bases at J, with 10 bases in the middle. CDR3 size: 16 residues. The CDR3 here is CASSQERILSTDTQYF. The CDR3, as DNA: TGTGCCAGCAGCCAAGAGCGGATCCTTAGCACAGATACGCAGTATTTT.

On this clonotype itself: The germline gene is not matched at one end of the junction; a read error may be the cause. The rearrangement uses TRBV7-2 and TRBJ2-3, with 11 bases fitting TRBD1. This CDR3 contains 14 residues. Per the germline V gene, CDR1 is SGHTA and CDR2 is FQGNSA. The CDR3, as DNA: TGTTCCAGCAGGGACGGGACAGGGGGGGATACGCAGTATTTT. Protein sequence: CSSRDGTGGDTQYF.

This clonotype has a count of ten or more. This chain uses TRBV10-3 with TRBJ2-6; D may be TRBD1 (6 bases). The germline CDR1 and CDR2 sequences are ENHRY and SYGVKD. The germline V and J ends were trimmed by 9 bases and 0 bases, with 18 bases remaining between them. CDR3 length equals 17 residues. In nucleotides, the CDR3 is TGTGCCATAATGGCAACCCAGGGGCGCTCTGGGGCCAACGTCCTGACTTTC. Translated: CAIMATQGRSGANVLTF.

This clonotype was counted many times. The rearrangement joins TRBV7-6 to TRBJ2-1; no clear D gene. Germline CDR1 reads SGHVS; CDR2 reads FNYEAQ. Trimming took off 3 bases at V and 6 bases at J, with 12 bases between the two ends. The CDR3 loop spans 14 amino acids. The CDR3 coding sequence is TGTGCCAGCAGCTTCAATGGAAGGTTCAATGAGCAGTTCTTC. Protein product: CASSFNGRFNEQFF.

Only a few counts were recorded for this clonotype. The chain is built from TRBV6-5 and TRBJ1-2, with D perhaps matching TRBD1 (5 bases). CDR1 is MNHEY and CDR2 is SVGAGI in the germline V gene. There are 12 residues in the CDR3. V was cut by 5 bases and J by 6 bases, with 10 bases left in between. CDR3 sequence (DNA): TGTGCCAGCAGTCCCACGGGGGATGGCTACACCTTC. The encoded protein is CASSPTGDGYTF.

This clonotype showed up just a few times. The CDR3 spells CASSFYLGPNTGELFF. CDR3 bases: TGTGCCAGCAGTTTTTATCTAGGCCCTAACACCGGGGAGCTGTTTTTT. The rearrangement links TRBV12-3 or TRBV12-4 to TRBJ2-2; no clear D gene. This CDR3 spans 16 amino acids. V lost 3 bases to trimming and J lost 2 bases, with 13 bases between them.

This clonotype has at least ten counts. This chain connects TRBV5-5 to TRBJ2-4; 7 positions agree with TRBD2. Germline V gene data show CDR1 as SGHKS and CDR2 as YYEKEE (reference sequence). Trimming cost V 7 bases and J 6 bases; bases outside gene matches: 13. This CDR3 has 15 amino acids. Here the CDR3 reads CASGFWSGVRNIQYF. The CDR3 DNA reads TGTGCCAGCGGGTTCTGGAGCGGGGTTAGAAACATTCAGTACTTC. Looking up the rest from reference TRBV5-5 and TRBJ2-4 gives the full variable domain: DAGVTQSPTHLIKTRGQQVTLRCSPISGHKSVSWYQQVLGQGPQFIFQYYEKEERGRGNFPDRFSARQFPNYSSELNVNALLLGDSALYLCASGFWSGVRNIQYFGAGTRLSVL.

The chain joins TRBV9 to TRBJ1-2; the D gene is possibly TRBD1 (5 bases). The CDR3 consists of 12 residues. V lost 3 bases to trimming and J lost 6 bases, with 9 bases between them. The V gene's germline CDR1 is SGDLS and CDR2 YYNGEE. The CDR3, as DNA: TGTGCCAGCAGCGGGGGGGATCATGGCTACACCTTC. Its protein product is CASSGGDHGYTF.

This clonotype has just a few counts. The CDR3 DNA reads TGCGCCAGCACCCCCGTCGGGGATAACTATGGCTACACCTTC. Protein sequence: CASTPVGDNYGYTF. The V and J genes are TRBV5-1 and TRBJ1-2, with D hard to call. The germline V gene encodes CDR1 SGHRS and CDR2 YFSETQ. The CDR3 length is 14 residues. Trimming cost V 6 bases and J 1 base, with 13 bases left between them. The whole variable domain, remainder taken from reference TRBV5-1 and TRBJ1-2, is KAGVTQTPRYLIKTRGQQVTLSCSPISGHRSVSWYQQTPGQGLQFLFEYFSETQRNKGNFPGRFSGRQFSNSRSEMNVSTLELGDSALYLCASTPVGDNYGYTFGSGTRLTVV.

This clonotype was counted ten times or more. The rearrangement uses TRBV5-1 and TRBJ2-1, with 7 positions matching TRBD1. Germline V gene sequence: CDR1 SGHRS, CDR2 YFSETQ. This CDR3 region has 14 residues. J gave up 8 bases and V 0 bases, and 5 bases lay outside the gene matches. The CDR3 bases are TGCGCCAGCAGCTTGGAGGGGGCCCCCGATGAGCAGTTCTTC. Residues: CASSLEGAPDEQFF.

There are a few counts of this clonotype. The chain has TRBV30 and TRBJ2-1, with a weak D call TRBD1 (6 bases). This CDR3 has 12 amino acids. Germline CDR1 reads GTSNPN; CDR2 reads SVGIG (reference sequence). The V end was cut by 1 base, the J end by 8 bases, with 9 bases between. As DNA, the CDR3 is TGTGCCTGGAGTGACGGACAGCATGAGCAGTTCTTC. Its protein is CAWSDGQHEQFF.

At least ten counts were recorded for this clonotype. The CDR3 here is CASSDRGLQETQYF. Written as DNA, the CDR3 is TGTGCCAGCAGTGACCGCGGCTTGCAAGAGACCCAGTACTTC. V and J are TRBV6-1 and TRBJ2-5; D remains unclear. Per the germline V gene, CDR1 is MNHNS and CDR2 is SASEGT. The ends were cut back, 3 bases at V and 2 bases at J, with 10 bases in the middle. This CDR3 has 14 amino acids.

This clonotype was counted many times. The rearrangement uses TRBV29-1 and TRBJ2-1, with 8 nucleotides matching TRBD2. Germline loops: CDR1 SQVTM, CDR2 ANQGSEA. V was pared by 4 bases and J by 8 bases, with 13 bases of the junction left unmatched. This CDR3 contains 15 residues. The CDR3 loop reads CSVVTGGAELDEQFF. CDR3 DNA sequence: TGCAGCGTTGTCACCGGGGGGGCCGAACTAGATGAGCAGTTCTTC.

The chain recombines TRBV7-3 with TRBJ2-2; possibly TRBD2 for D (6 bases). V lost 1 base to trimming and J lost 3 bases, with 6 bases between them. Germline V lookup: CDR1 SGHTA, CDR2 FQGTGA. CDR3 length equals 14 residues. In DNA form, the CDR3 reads TGTGCCAGCAGCTTAAGGGGGGACACCGGGGAGCTGTTTTTT. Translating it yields CASSLRGDTGELFF.